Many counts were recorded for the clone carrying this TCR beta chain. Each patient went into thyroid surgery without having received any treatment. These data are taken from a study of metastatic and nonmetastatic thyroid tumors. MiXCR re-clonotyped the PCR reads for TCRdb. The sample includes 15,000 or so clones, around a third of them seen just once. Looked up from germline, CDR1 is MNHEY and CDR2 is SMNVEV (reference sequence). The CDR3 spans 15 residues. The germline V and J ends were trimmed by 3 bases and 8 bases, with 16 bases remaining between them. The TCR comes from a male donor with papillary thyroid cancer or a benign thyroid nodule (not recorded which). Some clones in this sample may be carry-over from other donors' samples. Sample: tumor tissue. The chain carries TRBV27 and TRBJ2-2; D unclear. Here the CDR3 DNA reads TGTGCCAGCAGTTTGAGCCGGGCCCCTGCGGGGGAGCTGTTTTTT. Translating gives CASSLSRAPAGELFF.